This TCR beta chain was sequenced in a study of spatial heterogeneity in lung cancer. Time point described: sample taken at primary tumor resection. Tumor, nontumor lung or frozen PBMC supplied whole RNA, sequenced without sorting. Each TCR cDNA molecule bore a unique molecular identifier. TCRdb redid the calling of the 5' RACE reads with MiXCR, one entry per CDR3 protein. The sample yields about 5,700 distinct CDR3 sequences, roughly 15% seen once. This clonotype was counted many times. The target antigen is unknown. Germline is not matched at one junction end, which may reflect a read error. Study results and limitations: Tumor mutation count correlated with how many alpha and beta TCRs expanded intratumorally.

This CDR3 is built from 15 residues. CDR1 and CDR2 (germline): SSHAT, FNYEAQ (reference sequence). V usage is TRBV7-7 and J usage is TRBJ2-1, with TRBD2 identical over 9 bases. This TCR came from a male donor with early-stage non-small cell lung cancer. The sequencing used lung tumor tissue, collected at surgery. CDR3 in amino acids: CASSLGRGGHNEQFF. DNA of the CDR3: TGTGCTAGCAGCTTAGGGCGGGGGGGCCACAATGAGCAGTTCTTC.